This T cell receptor (beta chain) originates from a study of cytomegalovirus exposure and HLA in healthy donors (dated by TCRdb to 2016 to 2017). Regarding the study in general: In an earlier analysis of 450 to 750 of the donors, 276 Gb of sequence data and 117 million unique TCR beta sequences from about 190 million T cells were reported. An early release covering 500 to 750 HLA-typed donors comprised about 300 gigabases of sequencing data and tens of millions of unique TCR sequences. Among the roughly 410 genotyped donors, approximately 77% belonged to the genetic ancestry cluster associated with self-reported Caucasian donors. The study was designed to test whether signatures of past pathogen exposure could be identified by cataloging public T cell receptors. The study used immunosequencing to profile the T cell repertoires of some 600 subjects and linked those repertoires to cytomegalovirus serostatus. Along with the roughly 670-subject first cohort, a separate validation cohort of about 110 different subjects was used. To predict cytomegalovirus infection status, the study brought together high-throughput TCR immunosequencing, statistical association of individual TCRs with disease status, and machine learning. In a later analysis, previously published TCR beta repertoires from fewer than 750 donors were re-analyzed and high-resolution HLA genotyping was added so that TCR occurrence patterns could be studied. The later analysis used no new phenotypic data to find candidate immune exposures, relying instead on TCR beta sequences and their occurrence across donors. In an earlier analysis of 500 to 650 of the donors, high-throughput TCR beta sequencing was used to judge whether each TCR beta V gene segment behaved as functional or pseudogenic. Donor age, sex, ethnicity and CMV serostatus were compiled together with the repertoire data. A later genetic analysis used genome-wide SNP genotypes for about three fifths of the 666 donors, treating that subset as a discovery cohort. Every repertoire in the discovery cohort had been generated on one and the same sequencing platform. Class I and class II HLA loci were covered by the typing at four-digit resolution. The number of typed donors differed by locus: 629-630 for A, B, C, DRB1 and DQB1; 522 for DQA1; 606 for DPA1; and 400 to 480 for DPB1. Because of strong linkage in the cohort, five DR-DQ haplotypes were treated as single units for association and clustering. On average, around 240,000 unique TCR beta nucleotide sequences were sequenced per donor among 398 genotyped donors of the cohort, with roughly a sixth of those sequences being non-productive. The investigation overall reported the following: Most TCR sequences were observed very rarely across donors, whereas some public TCRs were present in many individuals. Compared with equally common non-associated chains, HLA-associated TCR beta chains in a later analysis were more clonally expanded and had lower generation probabilities. According to a later genetic analysis, donors in an Asian-associated ancestry cluster had fewer N-insertions in productive TCRs than the approximately 670-donor mean. In a later analysis, TCR association rates were found to vary across HLA loci, with the most associated TCRs seen for DRB1 alleles and the fewest for HLA-C alleles. A further reported finding was that TCR beta sequences accurately predicted the HLA-A and HLA-B alleles for most subjects in the first cohort. The classifier was reported to diagnose cytomegalovirus status with high specificity and sensitivity in both the original and validation cohorts. The only immune exposure information available for the cohort was CMV serostatus. When HLA alleles, especially DR and DQ, strongly co-occurred, attributing TCR associations to individual alleles was difficult. In a later analysis, most CMV-associated TCR beta chains were found to appear HLA-restricted, with HLA associations seemingly driven largely by CMV exposure. The study listed 164 TCR beta chains as associated with cytomegalovirus. HLA typing was unavailable for some donors at each locus, so association tests used only the typed subset. Sequencing depth was assumed to be roughly uniform across donors in the presence/absence analyses, though that assumption may not hold. In an earlier analysis of around 500 of the donors, most TCR beta V segments appeared in productive rearrangements about 87% or about 30% of the time, broadly matching IMGT annotations. Correlated functional status among segregating V segments might be attributable to linkage disequilibrium, but an unknown experimental factor could not be ruled out. A cluster of highly shared sequence variants was judged likely to be a technical artifact of the sequencing pipeline. Some IMGT-functional V segments, including TRBV6-2 and TRBV6-3, could not be told apart with the 87-base-pair reads, so those segments were excluded. The authors suggested that the approach could potentially be generalized to other disease states and immunological phenotypes. Only TCR beta chains were sequenced in this cohort, and the absence of alpha or paired-chain data limited detectable features. A later analysis associated about 17,000 TCR beta sequences with specific HLA alleles at a false discovery rate of 0.05. A few of the identified cytomegalovirus-associated TCR beta chains were confirmed in vitro to be specific for cytomegalovirus antigens. Several of the top co-occurrence clusters appeared to be linked to parvovirus B19, influenza, CMV and Epstein-Barr virus, according to a later analysis. Fewer than 20 rarely observed V segments, including chromosome 9 orphons, were excluded from the earlier analysis of approximately 500 of the donors because counts were too low. An association between a missense DCLRE1C variant and V-gene and J-gene trimming of TCR beta chains was found in a later genetic analysis and replicated in an independent cohort.

Library prep was done by the immunoSEQ multiplex PCR assay. The multiplex PCR relied on a mix of 60 forward primers for TCR Vbeta segments and 13 reverse primers for TCR Jbeta segments. The CDR3 region of rearranged TCR beta genes was amplified from genomic DNA by a multiplex PCR assay. On the Illumina HiSeq System, the amplified TCR beta libraries were sequenced as 87-base-pair reads. Regarding the original processing steps: A later analysis tallied 75 million to 85 million unique TCR beta chains across the 666 repertoires, and about 10 million of those chains were shared by two or more donors. A nearest-neighbor algorithm error-corrected the raw reads and collapsed the reads into unique sequences, merging closely related sequences to remove PCR and sequencing errors. CDR3 sequences were aligned to IMGT reference sequences to assign V, D and J gene segments. For a sequence to be retained, at least a six-nucleotide match to both a V gene segment and a J gene segment was required. Rearrangements were classified as productive when the CDR3 lacked stop codons and remained in frame with V and J, and all other rearrangements were classified as non-productive. Following IMGT convention, CDR3 was defined as the stretch from the second conserved V-encoded cysteine to the conserved J-encoded phenylalanine. The earlier analysis of roughly 590 of the donors excluded any sequence lacking an unambiguous match to a single V gene segment. In an earlier analysis of 587 of the donors, V segments were called functional above 56.7% productive rearrangements and were called segregating when the between-donor standard deviation exceeded 5%. A statistical classification framework was built to diagnose cytomegalovirus status from the catalog of TCR beta chain sequences. In a later analysis, TCR nucleotide sequences were compared against IMGT/GENE-DB human TR gene sequences so that V and J genes could be assigned. A later analysis assigned CDR3 sequences and most-parsimonious VDJ recombination scenarios with the TCRdist pipeline. In a later analysis, every TCR beta chain was defined by the combination of its CDR3 amino acid sequence and its V-gene family, and reads without a unique V-gene family were dropped. To address suspected cross-contamination and a sequencing artifact, a later analysis removed approximately 600 highly shared, low-generation-probability nucleotide sequences. In a later analysis, a clonal expansion index was calculated for each public chain from normalized within-repertoire ranks of inferred template counts. Generation probabilities in a later analysis came from a VDJ recombination model fitted to out-of-frame rearrangements, and those results were checked against IGoR. In a later analysis, TCR-TCR, TCR-HLA and TCR-CMV co-occurrence was scored with hypergeometric tests, and a repertoire-size bias correction was applied to TCR pairs. False discovery rates were estimated in a later analysis by permuting HLA or CMV assignments 20 times. In a later analysis, co-occurring TCRs were grouped using DBSCAN, with TCRdist sequence similarity added in when clustering inside HLA-allele-positive subsets. Repertoires with fewer than 30,000 or more than 120,000 public chains, plus five repertoires with anomalous nucleotide sharing, were excluded from co-occurrence clustering. Held by TCRdb, this immuneACCESS table contains in-frame sequences only and omits some clones. Under half of the omission traces to an unresolved V gene where checked; the cause of the rest is unknown. V, J and clone size reflect that table, while D and trimming were determined from the DNA. Recorded for this sample are about 90,000 clones; around 66% of them occurred a single time. 3.9% of the sample belongs to the ten largest clones.

The cohort consisted of hundreds of healthy bone marrow donors. At the time of sampling, all cohort members were nominally healthy, though unrecorded immune exposures were likely present. The donor was CMV seronegative and was included in the group of over 300 seronegative cohort members. A peripheral blood sample was collected from each donor, and TCR beta sequencing was performed on peripheral blood mononuclear cells. Genomic DNA extraction from the blood cell samples was performed with the Qiagen DNeasy Blood Extraction Kit. Details on this clone: Its specific antigen is unknown. No base-level quality is on record; no much larger clone is a single base apart.

The CDR3, cysteine through phenylalanine, is 14 amino acids long. Left in the record is the CDR3 DNA by itself, 42 bases read in frame from the first base. The junction carries 10 bases between V and J, which are trimmed by 0 bases and 6 bases respectively. CDR1 and CDR2, looked up from the germline V gene, are MRHNA and SNTAGT. This clonotype originated in a man aged 30-40 years in good health and CMV-seronegative. Sequencing was carried out using PBMCs. The rearrangement combines TRBV6-4 with TRBJ2-3; TRBD2 might be the D gene, on 5 matching bases. The CDR3: CASSDSAGLDTQYF. The nucleotides read TGTGCCAGCAGTGACTCGGCCGGACTGGATACGCAGTATTTT.